The following is a T cell receptor (beta chain) sequence with its context. This entry comes from a study of T-cell memory formation after mild COVID-19. Constant-segment primers were used for 5'RACE, and the resulting TCR alpha and TCR beta cDNA libraries carried sample barcodes and UMIs. TCRdb reprocessed the 5' RACE reads via MiXCR and lists one record per CDR3 protein. The sample holds approximately 350,000 distinct CDR3 sequences, 10% to 15% seen once. This CDR3 is 17 amino acids long. The ends were cut back, 1 base at V and 0 bases at J, with 15 bases in the middle. The clonotype was recovered from a young man who had mild COVID-19 (a few samples of this study predate the infection). Cell type and time point are not known. Source material: PBMCs or a T cell subset sorted from them (not recorded which). This chain uses TRBV12-3 or TRBV12-4 with TRBJ1-2; D ambiguous. CDR3 region: CASSLGVSWQTNYGYTF. CDR3 in DNA: TGTGCCAGCAGTTTAGGTGTAAGTTGGCAGACTAACTATGGCTACACCTTC.